Presented here are 2 T cell receptor beta chains from one specimen sequenced in a study of T cell clonality in common variable immunodeficiency. Using immunoSEQ multiplex PCR, the repertoire was profiled, and TCRdb retains in-frame clones only, with some absent. Observed are about 66,000 clones, no singletons, with the top ten taking about 1.5%. Specimen: peripheral blood mononuclear cells. These receptors all stem from a person aged 18 to 70 in good health.

This clone has at least ten counts. The read comes to an end 3 residues before the CDR3 does, leaving the germline J gene to fill in the end. The chain carries TRBV19 and TRBJ2-2; 15 nucleotides line up with TRBD2. The V segment lost 7 bases and the J segment 7 bases; nucleotides outside the gene matches: 4. The germline V gene encodes CDR1 LNHDA and CDR2 SQIVND (reference sequence). This CDR3 region has 15 residues. The CDR3 reads CASTGTSGRSGELFF. CDR3 DNA (partial): TGTGCCAGTACGGGGACTAGCGGGAGGAGCGGGGAG.

This clone was counted a few times. The sequenced fragment ends 3 residues before the CDR3 boundary, so the rest is inferred from the germline J gene. The chain couples TRBV2 to TRBJ2-7, with D perhaps matching TRBD1 (5 bases). CDR1 SNHLY and CDR2 FYNNEI come from the germline V gene. This CDR3 is 14 amino acids long. V lost 3 bases and J lost 5, with 14 bases in between. The CDR3 DNA, read in part, is TGTGCCAGCAGTGAGCAGACAGTGGTGGACGAG. It specifies CASSEQTVVDE. The entire CDR3 protein reads CASSEQTVVDEQYF.